The following is a T cell receptor beta chain sequence with its context. The target antigen is unknown. This sample is part of a study of beta chain features in type 1 diabetes. Study overall: Age, gender, cell numbers and subset yield matched between patients and controls. Whole-study findings and limits: Compared to healthy donors, patients appeared to have naive, central memory and Treg TCRB repertoires that were more alike.

Per germline, CDR1 LNHDA and CDR2 SQIVND (reference sequence). After removal of 4 bases from V and 0 bases from J, the junction contained 12 bases not matched to a gene. CDR3 length equals 20 residues. The investigators reverse transcribed all of the isolated RNA, so they sequenced expressed TCRB transcripts. Naive, central memory and regulatory T cell samples averaged roughly 3.7 million reads. Method: immunoSEQ multiplex PCR; TCRdb's copy keeps in-frame clones and lacks some. The data contain some 900,000 clones, 15% to 20% of them singletons. This sequence was found in a young woman in good health. The source material was naive CD4+ T cells from blood. This chain links TRBV19 with TRBJ2-2; 12 nucleotides line up with TRBD2. The CDR3 nucleotides are TGTGCCAGTAGTAAGTCCCGCTGGACTAGCGGGAAACCGAACACCGGGGAGCTGTTTTTT. Its translation: CASSKSRWTSGKPNTGELFF.